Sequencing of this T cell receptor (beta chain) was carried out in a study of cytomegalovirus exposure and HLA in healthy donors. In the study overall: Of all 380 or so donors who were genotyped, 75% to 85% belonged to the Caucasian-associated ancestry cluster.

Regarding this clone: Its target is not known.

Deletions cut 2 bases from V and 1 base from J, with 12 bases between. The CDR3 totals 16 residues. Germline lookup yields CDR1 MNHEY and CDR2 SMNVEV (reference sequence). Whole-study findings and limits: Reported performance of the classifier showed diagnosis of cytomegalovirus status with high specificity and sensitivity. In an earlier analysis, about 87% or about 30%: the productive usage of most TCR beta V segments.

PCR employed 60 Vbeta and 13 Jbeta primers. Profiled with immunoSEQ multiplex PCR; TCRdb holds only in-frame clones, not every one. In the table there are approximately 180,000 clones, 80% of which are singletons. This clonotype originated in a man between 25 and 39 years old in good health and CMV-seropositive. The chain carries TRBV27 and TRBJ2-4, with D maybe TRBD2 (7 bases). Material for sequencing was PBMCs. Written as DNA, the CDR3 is TGTGCCAGCAGTTTAGGGGGGGCGCGCGCCAAAAACATTCAGTACTTC. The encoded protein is CASSLGGARAKNIQYF.